This T cell receptor (beta chain) was obtained from a study of neurological immune-mediated disorders. In its sample, this clonotype was seen many times. Antigen specificity is unknown. Points from the study as a whole: The most TCR clonal expansion was seen in HTLV-1-associated myelopathy, and the least was seen in multiple sclerosis, which fell below healthy controls.

5'RACE generated cDNA with 10-nucleotide random UMIs. MiXCR, applied by TCRdb to the 5' RACE reads, yields one record per CDR3 protein. This sample has more than 40,000 distinct CDR3 sequences, with roughly 13% found just once. As to time point: longitudinal time-point 3. Where libraries were unsorted, they were derived from 2 million PBMCs stored at -80 degrees C. The source is a male donor with HTLV-1-associated myelopathy (HAM/TSP). Sequencing was done on a sample of PBMCs.

CDR3 amino acids: CSAGQVRNTEAFF. In DNA, the CDR3 is TGCAGTGCGGGACAGGTGAGGAACACTGAAGCTTTCTTT. The chain uses TRBV20-1 and TRBJ1-1, with 8 bases that match TRBD1. The germline CDR1 and CDR2 sequences are DFQATT and SNEGSKA (reference sequence). This CDR3 spans 13 amino acids. V dropped 6 bases and J dropped 1; count of bases not matched to a gene: 4.